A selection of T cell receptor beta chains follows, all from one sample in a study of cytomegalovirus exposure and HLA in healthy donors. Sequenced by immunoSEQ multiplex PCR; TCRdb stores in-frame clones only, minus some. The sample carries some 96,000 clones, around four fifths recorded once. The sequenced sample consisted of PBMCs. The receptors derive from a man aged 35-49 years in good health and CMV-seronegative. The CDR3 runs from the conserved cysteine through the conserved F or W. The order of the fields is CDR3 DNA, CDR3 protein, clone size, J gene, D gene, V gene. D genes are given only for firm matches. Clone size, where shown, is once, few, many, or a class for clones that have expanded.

CDR3 DNA: TGTGCCAGCAGCTTGGCCCCCCTACGTGCAGGGACAGATACGCAGTATTTT; CDR3 protein: CASSLAPLRAGTDTQYF; clone size: -; J gene: TRBJ2-3; D gene: -; V gene: TRBV5-4
CDR3 DNA: TGTGCCAGCAGCTTAGGGGGGGGAGATCAGCCCCAGCATTTT; CDR3 protein: CASSLGGGDQPQHF; clone size: -; J gene: TRBJ1-5; D gene: -; V gene: TRBV7-2
CDR3 DNA: TGTGCCAGCTCATCACAGGCAGGGGGCAACTATGGCTACACCTTC; CDR3 protein: CASSSQAGGNYGYTF; clone size: -; J gene: TRBJ1-2; D gene: TRBD1; V gene: TRBV18
CDR3 DNA: TGTGCCAGCAGCAATGACAGGGCAAATCAGCCCCAGCATTTT; CDR3 protein: CASSNDRANQPQHF; clone size: -; J gene: TRBJ1-5; D gene: -; V gene: TRBV21-1
CDR3 DNA: TGTGCCATCAGGAGCGGGGGCGGGGAGACCCAGTACTTC; CDR3 protein: CAIRSGGGETQYF; clone size: once; J gene: TRBJ2-5; D gene: TRBD2; V gene: TRBV10-3
CDR3 DNA: TGCAGCGTTGCAGGGACAACCTACACAGATACGCAGTATTTT; CDR3 protein: CSVAGTTYTDTQYF; clone size: -; J gene: TRBJ2-3; D gene: -; V gene: TRBV29-1
CDR3 DNA: TGTGCCAGCAGCTTACTCCAGGGAAGGACTGAAGCTTTCTTT; CDR3 protein: CASSLLQGRTEAFF; clone size: -; J gene: TRBJ1-1; D gene: -; V gene: TRBV7-9
CDR3 DNA: TGTGCCAGCAGCCCTACAGGGTCGACTGAAGCTTTCTTT; CDR3 protein: CASSPTGSTEAFF; clone size: -; J gene: TRBJ1-1; D gene: -; V gene: TRBV27
CDR3 DNA: TGTGCCAGCTCCACCGCCGGGTATCACTCACCCCTCCACTTT; CDR3 protein: CASSTAGYHSPLHF; clone size: -; J gene: TRBJ1-6; D gene: -; V gene: TRBV6-5
CDR3 DNA: TGTGCCAGCAGCTTAATGGTAGGACAGGGCCACAATGAGCAGTTCTTC; CDR3 protein: CASSLMVGQGHNEQFF; clone size: -; J gene: TRBJ2-1; D gene: TRBD1; V gene: TRBV7-2
CDR3 DNA: TGTGCCAGCAGCTTAGGGTTTCTAGGCGATGAGCAGTTCTTC; CDR3 protein: CASSLGFLGDEQFF; clone size: once; J gene: TRBJ2-1; D gene: -; V gene: TRBV7-6
CDR3 DNA: TGTGCCAGCAGCTTAGTTGGCTTAAGCTCTGGAAACACCATATATTTT; CDR3 protein: CASSLVGLSSGNTIYF; clone size: -; J gene: TRBJ1-3; D gene: -; V gene: TRBV7-2
CDR3 DNA: TGTGCCAGCAGCGTGGGGACTAGCCCCAGCACAGATACGCAGTATTTT; CDR3 protein: CASSVGTSPSTDTQYF; clone size: -; J gene: TRBJ2-3; D gene: TRBD2; V gene: TRBV9
CDR3 DNA: TGTGCCAGCAGCCGAGGGACAGGTCGGCTCTGGGAGCAGTACTTC; CDR3 protein: CASSRGTGRLWEQYF; clone size: -; J gene: TRBJ2-7; D gene: TRBD1; V gene: TRBV14
CDR3 DNA: TGTGCCTGGAGGGTCGGGAGCTCTCCTCGCGACGAGCAGTACTTC; CDR3 protein: CAWRVGSSPRDEQYF; clone size: -; J gene: TRBJ2-7; D gene: -; V gene: TRBV30
CDR3 DNA: TGTGCCAGCAGCCCCGAGCCGGGACAGGGGTTAGAGGGACGCAATCAGCCCCAGCATTTT; CDR3 protein: CASSPEPGQGLEGRNQPQHF; clone size: -; J gene: TRBJ1-5; D gene: TRBD1; V gene: TRBV7-8
CDR3 DNA: TGCAGCGTTGTGACTAGCGGGAGGAGGGAGACCCAGTACTTC; CDR3 protein: CSVVTSGRRETQYF; clone size: -; J gene: TRBJ2-5; D gene: TRBD2; V gene: TRBV29-1
CDR3 DNA: TGTGCCAGCAGCTATCGTAGTTCGGCCTACGAGCAGTACTTC; CDR3 protein: CASSYRSSAYEQYF; clone size: -; J gene: TRBJ2-7; D gene: -; V gene: TRBV9
CDR3 DNA: TGCGCCAGCAGCATCCTGCCACAGGGTACGAATGAAAAACTGTTTTTT; CDR3 protein: CASSILPQGTNEKLFF; clone size: -; J gene: TRBJ1-4; D gene: -; V gene: TRBV5-1
CDR3 DNA: TGTGCCTGGGGCCTCCTGGGCAGGTCGCCCCAGCATTTT; CDR3 protein: CAWGLLGRSPQHF; clone size: -; J gene: TRBJ1-5; D gene: -; V gene: TRBV30
CDR3 DNA: TGTGCCAGCAGTTTAGGAGGAGTCTACAATGAGCAGTTCTTC; CDR3 protein: CASSLGGVYNEQFF; clone size: -; J gene: TRBJ2-1; D gene: -; V gene: TRBV27
CDR3 DNA: TGCAGCGTCGTCAAACAGGGGACCACTAACTATGGCTACACCTTC; CDR3 protein: CSVVKQGTTNYGYTF; clone size: once; J gene: TRBJ1-2; D gene: TRBD1; V gene: TRBV29-1